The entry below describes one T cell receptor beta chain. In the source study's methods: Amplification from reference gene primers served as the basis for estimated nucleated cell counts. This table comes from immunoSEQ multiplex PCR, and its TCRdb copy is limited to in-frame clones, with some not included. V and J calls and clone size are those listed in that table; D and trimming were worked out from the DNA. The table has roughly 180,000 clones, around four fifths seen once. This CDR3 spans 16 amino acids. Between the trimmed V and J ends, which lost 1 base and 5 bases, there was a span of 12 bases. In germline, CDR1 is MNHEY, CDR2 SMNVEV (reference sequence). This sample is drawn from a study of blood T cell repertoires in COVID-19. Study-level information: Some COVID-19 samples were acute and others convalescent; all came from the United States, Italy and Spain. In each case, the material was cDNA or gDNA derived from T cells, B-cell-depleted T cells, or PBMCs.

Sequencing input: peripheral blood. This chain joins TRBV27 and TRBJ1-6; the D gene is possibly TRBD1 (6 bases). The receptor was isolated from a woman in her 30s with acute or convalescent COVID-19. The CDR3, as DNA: TGTGCCAGCAGTTTATTTCGGGGGGCGGATAATTCACCCCTCCACTTT. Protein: CASSLFRGADNSPLHF.